This T cell receptor beta chain was captured in a study of type 1 regulatory T cells. Whole-study context: An in vitro protocol generated T-allo10, a Tr1-enriched, alloantigen-specific CD4 T cell product.

V was clipped by 10 bases and J by 0 bases; unmatched bases: 7. This CDR3 contains 14 residues. A single record per CDR3 protein comes from TCRdb applying MiXCR to the reads. Among over 90,000 distinct CDR3 sequences listed, 31% were seen once. The chain joins TRBV12-3 or TRBV12-4 to TRBJ2-3; 7 bases match TRBD2. Sequencing was performed on CD4+ T cells, either the whole sample or a sorted fraction (not recorded which). This sequence originates from a human donor in good health. The CDR3 here is CATGSGFSTDTQYF. CDR3 DNA: TGTGCCACGGGTAGCGGGTTTAGCACAGATACGCAGTATTTT.